These 8 T cell receptor beta chains were sequenced from one sample in a study of shared clonotypes between healthy human individuals. The method was immunoSEQ multiplex PCR; TCRdb's version includes in-frame clones alone and lacks a portion of them. Found here are 2,500,000 or so clones, 92% of them singletons; the top ten hold approximately 0.39%. The sample was naive CD4+ T cells from PBMCs. This sample's subset: CD45RA+ positively selected. The receptors were sampled from a man between 18 and 35 years old in good health. Some clones in this sample may be carry-over from other donors' samples.

The chain recombines TRBV4-3 with TRBJ1-3, with D uncertain. The germline V and J ends were trimmed by 2 bases and 1 base, with 21 bases remaining between them. The length of the CDR3 is 19 residues. Looked up from germline, CDR1 is LGHNA and CDR2 is YSLEER. The CDR3 spells CASSQTTLNLVLSGNTIYF. The CDR3 DNA is TGCGCCAGCAGCCAAACCACTCTAAACCTGGTGTTATCTGGAAACACCATATATTTT.

The gene calls are TRBV14 and TRBJ2-5; 12 nucleotides agree with TRBD2. Trimming removed 2 bases from V and 5 bases from J; junction bases left unmatched: 6. CDR3 size: 16 residues. Germline V gives CDR1 SGHDN, CDR2 FVKESK. CDR3 DNA sequence: TGTGCCAGCAGCCAAATCGGGCTAGCGGGAGGGGAGACCCAGTACTTC. This encodes CASSQIGLAGGETQYF.

The chain uses TRBV28 and TRBJ1-5; maybe TRBD1 (6 bases). V gave up 5 bases and J gave up 3 bases, with 17 bases separating them. CDR3 size: 16 residues. Germline V gene sequence: CDR1 MDHEN, CDR2 SYDVKM. The CDR3 region is CASSRQGNIANQPQHF. DNA of the CDR3: TGTGCCAGCAGTCGCCAGGGGAACATTGCCAATCAGCCCCAGCATTTT.

This clone was counted once. The V gene is TRBV7-9, the J gene TRBJ1-5; 7 bases agree with TRBD1. Germline V gives CDR1 SEHNR, CDR2 FQNEAQ (reference sequence). The CDR3 totals 15 residues. V gave up 5 bases and J gave up 6 bases; unmatched junction bases: 10. CDR3 protein: CASSPTGLIGQPQHF. The CDR3, as DNA: TGTGCCAGCAGCCCGACAGGGCTGATCGGTCAGCCCCAGCATTTT.

The chain combines TRBV5-1 with TRBJ2-1; D not resolved. Germline V gene data show CDR1 as SGHRS and CDR2 as YFSETQ. The CDR3 is 12 amino acids. The germline V and J ends were trimmed by 1 base and 8 bases, with 7 bases remaining between them. The CDR3 sequence: CASSLTVDEQFF. The CDR3 DNA sequence: TGCGCCAGCAGCTTGACGGTTGATGAGCAGTTCTTC.

The chain uses TRBV6-5 and TRBJ2-1, with 8 bases identical to TRBD2. The germline V gene has CDR1 MNHEY and CDR2 SVGAGI. This CDR3 has 15 amino acids. V dropped 2 bases and J dropped 7; count of bases not matched to a gene: 7. DNA for the CDR3: TGTGCCAGCAGTTACACGGGAGGGCCGGGTAATGAGCAGTTCTTC. This encodes CASSYTGGPGNEQFF.

J is TRBJ1-2 and V is TRBV28, with 9 bases matching TRBD1. This CDR3 spans 14 amino acids. Trimming at V came to 10 bases and at J to 4 bases, leaving 10 bases not matched to a gene. Looked up from germline, CDR1 is MDHEN and CDR2 is SYDVKM. The CDR3 region is CATLGQGPSYGYTF. CDR3 nucleotides: TGTGCCACCCTAGGACAGGGGCCTAGCTATGGCTACACCTTC.

The CDR3 DNA follows: TGTGCCAGCGCTCGCGAACTAGCAAGCTACGAGCAGTACTTC. Encoded protein: CASARELASYEQYF. The V call is TRBV27, the J call TRBJ2-7; possibly TRBD2 for D (6 bases). V lost 8 bases and J 3 bases, leaving 17 bases between the germline ends. Germline V lookup: CDR1 MNHEY, CDR2 SMNVEV (reference sequence). CDR3 length: 14 residues.